This T cell receptor (beta chain) comes out of a study of T cell responses to AZD1222 COVID-19 vaccine. Notes on the study in general: Nearly half of the spike-specific TCRs reportedly recognize variant regions that carry no mutations. Spike-spanning, vaccine-associated CD4 TCRs were dominant at 160-218 and 743-854. Vaccination with two AZD1222 doses was followed by a rise in Spike-specific TCR breadth and depth.

There are 16 residues in the CDR3. From germline, CDR1 is MDHEN and CDR2 SYDVKM. Trimming shortened V by 4 bases and J by 0 bases, and 13 bases separated the two germline ends. Using immunoSEQ multiplex PCR, the repertoire was profiled, and TCRdb retains in-frame clones only, with some absent. The sample has 87,000 or so clones, 85% to 90% seen once; the top ten hold over 7.5%. About this clone: Its cognate antigen is unknown.

The clonotype was recovered from an adult in good health. The chain joins TRBV28 to TRBJ1-3; tentatively, D is TRBD1 (6 bases). Sample: peripheral blood, taken on day 0 of AZD1222 vaccination. DNA of the CDR3: TGTGCCAGCAGTTACGGGGGCCTTCCCTCTGGAAACACCATATATTTT. Translation: CASSYGGLPSGNTIYF.